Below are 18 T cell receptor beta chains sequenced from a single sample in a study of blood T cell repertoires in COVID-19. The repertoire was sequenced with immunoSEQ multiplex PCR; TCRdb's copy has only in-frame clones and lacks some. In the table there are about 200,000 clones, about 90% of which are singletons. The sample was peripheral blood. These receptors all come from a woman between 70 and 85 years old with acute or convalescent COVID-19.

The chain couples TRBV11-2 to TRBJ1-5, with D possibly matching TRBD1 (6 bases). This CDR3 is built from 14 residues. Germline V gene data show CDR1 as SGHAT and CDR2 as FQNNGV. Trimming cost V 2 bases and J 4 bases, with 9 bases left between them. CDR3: CASSLTTGNQPQHF. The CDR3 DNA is TGTGCCAGCAGCTTAACCACAGGGAATCAGCCCCAGCATTTT.

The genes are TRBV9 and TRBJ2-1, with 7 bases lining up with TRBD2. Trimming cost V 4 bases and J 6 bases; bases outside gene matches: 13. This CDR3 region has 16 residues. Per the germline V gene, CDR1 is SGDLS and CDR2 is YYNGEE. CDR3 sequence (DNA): TGTGCCAGCAGCCCCCCCCCGGCGGGAGCAATCAATGAGCAGTTCTTC. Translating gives CASSPPPAGAINEQFF.

The CDR3 DNA reads TGTGCCAGCAGCCCGCCGGGACTAGCGGGAGGTTGGGAGACCCAGTACTTC. The encoded protein is CASSPPGLAGGWETQYF. V usage is TRBV5-6 and J usage is TRBJ2-5; 15 positions match TRBD2. Germline-derived CDR1 and CDR2 are SGHDT and YYEEEE. The CDR3 consists of 17 residues. Losses at the gene ends were 4 bases for V and 5 bases for J; bases not matched to a gene: 9.

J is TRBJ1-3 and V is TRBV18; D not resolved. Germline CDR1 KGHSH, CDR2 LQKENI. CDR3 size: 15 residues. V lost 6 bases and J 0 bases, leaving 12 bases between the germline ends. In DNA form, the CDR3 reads TGTGCCAGCTCTCCCCAGGTCAGCTCTGGAAACACCATATATTTT. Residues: CASSPQVSSGNTIYF.

The chain's CDR3 is CASLGQTNTEAFF. The CDR3 DNA is TGTGCCAGCTTGGGACAGACGAACACTGAAGCTTTCTTT. The V gene is TRBV7-8, the J gene TRBJ1-1, with 7 nucleotides matching TRBD1. Germline V gene lookup returns CDR1 SGHVS and CDR2 FQNEAQ. The trim removed 8 bases at V and 1 base at J, leaving 4 bases unmatched. This CDR3 has 13 amino acids. The full variable domain, completed using reference TRBV7-8 and TRBJ1-1, is GAGVSQSPRYKVAKRGQDVALRCDPISGHVSLFWYQQALGQGPEFLTYFQNEAQLDKSGLPSDRFFAERPEGSVSTLKIQRTQQEDSAVYLCASLGQTNTEAFFGQGTRLTVV.

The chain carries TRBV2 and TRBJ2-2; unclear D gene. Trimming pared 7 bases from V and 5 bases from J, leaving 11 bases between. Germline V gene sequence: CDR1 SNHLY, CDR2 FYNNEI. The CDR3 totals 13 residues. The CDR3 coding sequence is TGTGCCAGCACGGTAGGAGAGACCGGGGAGCTGTTTTTT. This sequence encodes CASTVGETGELFF.

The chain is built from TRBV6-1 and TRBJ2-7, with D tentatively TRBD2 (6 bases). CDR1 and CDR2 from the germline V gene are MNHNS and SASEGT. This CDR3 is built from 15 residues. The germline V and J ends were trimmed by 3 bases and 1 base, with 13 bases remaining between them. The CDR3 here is CASSEGGPRSYEQYF. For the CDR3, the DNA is TGTGCCAGCAGTGAGGGAGGACCCCGGTCCTACGAGCAGTACTTC.

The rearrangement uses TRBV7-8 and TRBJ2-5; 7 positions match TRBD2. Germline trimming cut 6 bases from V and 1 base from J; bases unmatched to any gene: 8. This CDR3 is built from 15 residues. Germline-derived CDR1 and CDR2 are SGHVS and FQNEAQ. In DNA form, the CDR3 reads TGTGCCAGCAGAACGAGCGGGGCCTTCCAAGAGACCCAGTACTTC. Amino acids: CASRTSGAFQETQYF.

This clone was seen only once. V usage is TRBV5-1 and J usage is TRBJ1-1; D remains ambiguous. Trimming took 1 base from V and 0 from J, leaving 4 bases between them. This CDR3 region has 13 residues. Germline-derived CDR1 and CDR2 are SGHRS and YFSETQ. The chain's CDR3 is CASSLSVNTEAFF. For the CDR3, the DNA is TGCGCCAGCAGCTTGAGCGTGAACACTGAAGCTTTCTTT.

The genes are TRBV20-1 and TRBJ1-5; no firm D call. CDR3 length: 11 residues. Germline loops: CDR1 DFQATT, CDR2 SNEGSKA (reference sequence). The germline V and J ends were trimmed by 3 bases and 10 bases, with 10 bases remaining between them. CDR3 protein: CSARSGEPQHF. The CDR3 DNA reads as TGCAGTGCTAGGAGCGGGGAACCCCAGCATTTT.

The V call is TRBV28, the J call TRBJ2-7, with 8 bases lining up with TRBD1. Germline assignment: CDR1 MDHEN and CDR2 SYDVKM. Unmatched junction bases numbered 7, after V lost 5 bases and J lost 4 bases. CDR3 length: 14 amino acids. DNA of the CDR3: TGTGCCAGCAGTGGGGACAGGTGGAAATACGAGCAGTACTTC. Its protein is CASSGDRWKYEQYF.

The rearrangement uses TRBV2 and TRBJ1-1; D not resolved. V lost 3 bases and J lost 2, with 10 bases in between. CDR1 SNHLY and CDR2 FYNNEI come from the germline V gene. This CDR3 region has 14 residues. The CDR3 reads CASSEWRLNTEAFF. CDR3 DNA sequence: TGTGCCAGCAGTGAGTGGAGGTTAAACACTGAAGCTTTCTTT. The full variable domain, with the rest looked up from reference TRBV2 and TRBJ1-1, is EPEVTQTPSHQVTQMGQEVILRCVPISNHLYFYWYRQILGQKVEFLVSFYNNEISEKSEIFDDQFSVERPDGSNFTLKIRSTKLEDSAMYFCASSEWRLNTEAFFGQGTRLTVV.

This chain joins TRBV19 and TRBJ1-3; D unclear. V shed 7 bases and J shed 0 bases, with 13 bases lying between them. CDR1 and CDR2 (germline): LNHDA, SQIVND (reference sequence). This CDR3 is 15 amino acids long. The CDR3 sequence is CASTPSGFSGNTIYF. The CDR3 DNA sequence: TGTGCCAGTACACCCAGCGGGTTCTCTGGAAACACCATATATTTT. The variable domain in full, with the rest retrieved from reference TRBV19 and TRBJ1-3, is DGGITQSPKYLFRKEGQNVTLSCEQNLNHDAMYWYRQDPGQGLRLIYYSQIVNDFQKGDIAEGYSVSREKKESFPLTVTSAQKNPTAFYLCASTPSGFSGNTIYFGEGSWLTVV.

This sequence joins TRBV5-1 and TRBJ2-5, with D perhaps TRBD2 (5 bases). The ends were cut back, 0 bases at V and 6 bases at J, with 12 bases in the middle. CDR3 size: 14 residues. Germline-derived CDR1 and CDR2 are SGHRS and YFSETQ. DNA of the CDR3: TGCGCCAGCAGCTTGGAGCCTAGCTTGAAGACCCAGTACTTC. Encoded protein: CASSLEPSLKTQYF. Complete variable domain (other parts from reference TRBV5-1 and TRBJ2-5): KAGVTQTPRYLIKTRGQQVTLSCSPISGHRSVSWYQQTPGQGLQFLFEYFSETQRNKGNFPGRFSGRQFSNSRSEMNVSTLELGDSALYLCASSLEPSLKTQYFGPGTRLLVL.

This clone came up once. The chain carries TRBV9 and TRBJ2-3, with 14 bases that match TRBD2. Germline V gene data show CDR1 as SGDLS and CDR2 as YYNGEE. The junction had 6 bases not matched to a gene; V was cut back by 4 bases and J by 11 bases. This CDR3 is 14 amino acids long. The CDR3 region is CASSFGTSGGKQYF. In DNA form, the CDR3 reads TGTGCCAGCAGCTTCGGGACTAGCGGGGGAAAGCAGTATTTT.

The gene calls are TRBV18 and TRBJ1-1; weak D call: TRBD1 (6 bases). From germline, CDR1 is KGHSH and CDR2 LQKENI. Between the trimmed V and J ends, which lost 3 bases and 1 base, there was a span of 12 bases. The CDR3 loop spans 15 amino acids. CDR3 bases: TGTGCCAGCTCACCCCTCGGACAGCAGAACACTGAAGCTTTCTTT. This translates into CASSPLGQQNTEAFF.

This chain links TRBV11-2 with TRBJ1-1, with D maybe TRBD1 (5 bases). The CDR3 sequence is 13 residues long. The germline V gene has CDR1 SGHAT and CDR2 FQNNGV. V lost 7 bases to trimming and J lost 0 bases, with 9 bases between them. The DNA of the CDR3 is TGTGCCAGCACGCGACAGTTGAACACTGAAGCTTTCTTT. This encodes CASTRQLNTEAFF. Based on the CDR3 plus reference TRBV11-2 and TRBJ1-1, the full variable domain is EAGVAQSPRYKIIEKRQSVAFWCNPISGHATLYWYQQILGQGPKLLIQFQNNGVVDDSQLPKDRFSAERLKGVDSTLKIQPAKLEDSAVYLCASTRQLNTEAFFGQGTRLTVV.

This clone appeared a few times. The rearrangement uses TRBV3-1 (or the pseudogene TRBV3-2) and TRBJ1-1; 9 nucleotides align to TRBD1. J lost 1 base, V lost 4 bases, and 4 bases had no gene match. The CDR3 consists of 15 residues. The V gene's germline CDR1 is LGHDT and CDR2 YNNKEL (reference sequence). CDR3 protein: CASSPLGQGNTEAFF. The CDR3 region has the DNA TGTGCCAGCAGCCCTCTGGGACAGGGGAACACTGAAGCTTTCTTT.